What follows are 8 T cell receptor beta chains derived from one specimen sequenced in a study of regulatory T cells in long-lasting Graves disease (dated by TCRdb to about 2021). Library creation used multiplex PCR. Sequenced on an Illumina HiSeq 4000. iRepertoire HTBI primers and Arm-PCR amplification of CDR3 regions were used to construct TCR beta libraries. The public reads were quality trimmed at Q25 with fastp and then assembled into clones with MiXCR by TCRdb, keeping productive beta chains. Rows are unified per CDR3 protein, each entry keeping the most common DNA and genes. Across this sample there are about 400,000 distinct CDR3 sequences, with 14% to 15% seen only once. Of the sample, roughly 8% falls within the top ten clones. The meaning of the sample's time point label: newly diagnosed GD, antithyroid drugs for less than 3 months. For both TCR sequencing and RNA sequencing, RNA was extracted from PBMCs in TRIzol.

The same data also contributed to another study, on T cells in Graves' hyperthyroidism and ophthalmopathy.

The material sequenced was peripheral blood mononuclear cells (PBMCs), taken at new diagnosis, from a patient treated with antithyroid drugs. All receptors derive from a woman in her thirties or forties with Graves disease. Donor details come from another sample of the same person, matched by shared clones.

Comment on this clonotype: A read error may explain this, as a much larger clone is one base away. The chain's CDR3 is CASRYIDQGTQYF. The CDR3, as DNA: TGTGCCAGCAGATACATAGATCAAGGGACCCAGTACTTC. V gene TRBV12-3 or TRBV12-4 combines with J gene TRBJ2-5, with D uncertain. This CDR3 region has 13 residues.

This clonotype has only a few counts. The chain uses TRBV28 and TRBJ1-2; the D gene is possibly TRBD1 (5 bases). Germline V gene lookup returns CDR1 MDHEN and CDR2 SYDVKM. CDR3 size: 13 residues. Deletions cut 4 bases from V and 7 bases from J, with 13 bases between. The DNA of the CDR3 is TGTGCCAGCAGTTGGGGGGGTGGCAGTGGCTACACCTTC. Protein sequence: CASSWGGGSGYTF.

This clonotype was observed many times. The chain uses TRBV7-3 and TRBJ2-2; D is undetermined. CDR3 length: 13 amino acids. Germline CDR1 reads SGHTA; CDR2 reads FQGTGA. Trimming shortened V by 5 bases and J by 5 bases, and 9 bases separated the two germline ends. This CDR3 reads CASSPQMTGELFF. CDR3 nucleotides: TGTGCCAGCAGCCCGCAAATGACCGGGGAGCTGTTTTTT.

At least ten counts were recorded for this clonotype. The chain couples TRBV2 to TRBJ1-2; the match to TRBD1 covers 7 bases. Germline V CDR1 and CDR2: SNHLY, FYNNEI. This CDR3 spans 12 amino acids. After removal of 8 bases from V and 7 bases from J, the junction contained 7 bases not matched to a gene. The CDR3 loop reads CASRQGKGGYTF. CDR3 in DNA: TGTGCCAGCCGACAGGGAAAGGGTGGCTACACCTTC.

This chain uses TRBV12-5 with TRBJ2-2, with D uncertain. This CDR3 has 14 residues. Germline CDR1 reads LGHNT; CDR2 reads FRNRAP. V was shortened by 1 base and J by 2 bases, with 5 bases between the two germline ends. For the CDR3, the DNA is TGTGCTAGTGGTTTGGGACATAACACCGGGGAGCTGTTTTTT. Its protein is CASGLGHNTGELFF.

In this sample, this clonotype turned up many times. This chain links TRBV7-8 with TRBJ2-7; perhaps D is TRBD1 or TRBD2 (5 bases each). The CDR3 loop spans 15 amino acids. CDR1 SGHVS and CDR2 FQNEAQ come from the germline V gene. Trimming cost V 5 bases and J 0 bases, with 14 bases left between them. Written as DNA, the CDR3 is TGTGCCAGCAGCCCCACCGGGACCCCCTCCTACGAGCAGTACTTC. It translates to CASSPTGTPSYEQYF.

The sample holds many counts of this clonotype. The V call is TRBV20-1, the J call TRBJ2-7; D could derive from TRBD1 or TRBD2 (5 bases each). V was pared by 6 bases and J by 5 bases, with 17 bases between. Germline loops: CDR1 DFQATT, CDR2 SNEGSKA (reference sequence). This CDR3 comprises 13 residues. The CDR3 nucleotides read TGCAGTGCGGAAAGGGACGACTGGGACGAGCAGTACTTC. This codes for CSAERDDWDEQYF.

This clonotype was found many times. V gene TRBV6-1 combines with J gene TRBJ1-1; D is ambiguous. Germline CDR1 reads MNHNS; CDR2 reads SASEGT. The CDR3 consists of 14 residues. V was shortened by 10 bases and J by 5 bases, with 20 bases between the two germline ends. The CDR3: CATLTPTRKTEAFF. The CDR3 coding sequence is TGTGCCACATTAACTCCCACACGTAAGACTGAAGCTTTCTTT.